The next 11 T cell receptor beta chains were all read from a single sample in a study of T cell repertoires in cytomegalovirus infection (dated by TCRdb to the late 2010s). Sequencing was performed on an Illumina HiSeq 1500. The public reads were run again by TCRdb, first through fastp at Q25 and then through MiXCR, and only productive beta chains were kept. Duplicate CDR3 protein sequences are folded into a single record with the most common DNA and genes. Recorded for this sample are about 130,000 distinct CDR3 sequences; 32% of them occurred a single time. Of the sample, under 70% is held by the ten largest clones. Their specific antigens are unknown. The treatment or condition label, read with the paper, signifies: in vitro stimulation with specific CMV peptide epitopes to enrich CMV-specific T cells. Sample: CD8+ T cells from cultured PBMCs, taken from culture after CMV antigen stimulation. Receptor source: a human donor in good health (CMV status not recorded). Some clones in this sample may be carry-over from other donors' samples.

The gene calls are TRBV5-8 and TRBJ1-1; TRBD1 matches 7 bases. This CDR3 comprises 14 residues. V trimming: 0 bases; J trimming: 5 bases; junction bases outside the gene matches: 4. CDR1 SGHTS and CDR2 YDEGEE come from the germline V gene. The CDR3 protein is CASSLVGQSTEAFF. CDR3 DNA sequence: TGTGCCAGCAGCTTGGTGGGACAGTCGACTGAAGCTTTCTTT.

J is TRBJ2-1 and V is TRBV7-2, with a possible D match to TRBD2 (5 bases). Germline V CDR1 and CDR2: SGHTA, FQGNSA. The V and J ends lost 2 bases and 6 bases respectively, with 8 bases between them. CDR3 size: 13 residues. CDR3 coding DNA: TGTGCCAGCAGCTTAAACGGGGTCAATGAGCAGTTCTTC. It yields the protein CASSLNGVNEQFF.

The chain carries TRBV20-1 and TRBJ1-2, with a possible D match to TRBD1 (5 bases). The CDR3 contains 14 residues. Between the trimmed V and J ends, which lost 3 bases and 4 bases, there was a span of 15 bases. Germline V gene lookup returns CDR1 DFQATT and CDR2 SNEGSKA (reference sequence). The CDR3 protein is CSARLEGRFYGYTF. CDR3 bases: TGCAGTGCTAGGCTCGAGGGGCGCTTCTATGGCTACACCTTC.

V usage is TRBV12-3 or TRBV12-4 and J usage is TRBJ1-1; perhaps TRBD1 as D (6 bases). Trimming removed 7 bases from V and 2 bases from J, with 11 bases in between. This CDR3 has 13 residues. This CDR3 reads CASKSRGNTEAFF. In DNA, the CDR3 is TGTGCCAGCAAATCCAGGGGTAACACTGAAGCTTTCTTT.

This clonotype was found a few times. CDR3 residues: CASGLGGPGNEQFF. The CDR3 DNA is TGTGCTAGTGGTTTAGGGGGGCCGGGCAATGAGCAGTTCTTC. V gene TRBV12-5 combines with J gene TRBJ2-1; tentatively, D is TRBD1 or TRBD2 (6 bases each). This CDR3 is 14 amino acids long. The ends were cut back, 3 bases at V and 6 bases at J, with 12 bases in the middle. In germline, CDR1 is LGHNT, CDR2 FRNRAP. Together with reference TRBV12-5 and TRBJ2-1, the CDR3 gives the full variable domain: DARVTQTPRHKVTEMGQEVTMRCQPILGHNTVFWYRQTMMQGLELLAYFRNRAPLDDSGMPKDRFSAEMPDATLATLKIQPSEPRDSAVYFCASGLGGPGNEQFFGPGTRLTVL.

DNA of the CDR3: TGTGCCAGCAGCCAACCGAATACGGGGTGGGAAAAACTGTTTTTT. It specifies CASSQPNTGWEKLFF. This chain links TRBV14 with TRBJ1-4; the D is unclear. V was pared by 2 bases and J by 8 bases, with 15 bases between. CDR3 length: 15 amino acids. From germline, CDR1 is SGHDN and CDR2 FVKESK.

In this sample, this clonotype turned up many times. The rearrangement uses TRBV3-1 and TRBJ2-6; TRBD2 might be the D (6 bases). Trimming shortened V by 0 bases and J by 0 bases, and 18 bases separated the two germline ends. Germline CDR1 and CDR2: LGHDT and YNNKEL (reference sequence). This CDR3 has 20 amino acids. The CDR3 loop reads CASSQDFSGRGYSGANVLTF. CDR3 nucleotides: TGTGCCAGCAGCCAAGATTTTAGCGGCAGAGGATACTCTGGGGCCAACGTCCTGACTTTC. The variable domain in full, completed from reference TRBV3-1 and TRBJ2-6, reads DTAVSQTPKYLVTQMGNDKSIKCEQNLGHDTMYWYKQDSKKFLKIMFSYNNKELIINETVPNRFSPKSPDKAHLNLHINSLELGDSAVYFCASSQDFSGRGYSGANVLTFGAGSRLTVL.

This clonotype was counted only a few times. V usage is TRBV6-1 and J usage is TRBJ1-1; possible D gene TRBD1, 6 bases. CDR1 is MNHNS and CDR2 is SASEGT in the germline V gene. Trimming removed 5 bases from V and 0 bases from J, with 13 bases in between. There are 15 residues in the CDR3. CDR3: CASSSWTALNTEAFF. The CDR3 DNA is TGTGCCAGCAGTTCGTGGACAGCCTTGAACACTGAAGCTTTCTTT.

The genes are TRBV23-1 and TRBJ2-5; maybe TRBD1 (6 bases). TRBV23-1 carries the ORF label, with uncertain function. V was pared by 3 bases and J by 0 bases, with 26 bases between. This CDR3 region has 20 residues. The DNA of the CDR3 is TGCGCCAGCAGTCATCCTCCGGGACATCTAATGGAGCGGAACCAAGAGACCCAGTACTTC. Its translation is CASSHPPGHLMERNQETQYF.

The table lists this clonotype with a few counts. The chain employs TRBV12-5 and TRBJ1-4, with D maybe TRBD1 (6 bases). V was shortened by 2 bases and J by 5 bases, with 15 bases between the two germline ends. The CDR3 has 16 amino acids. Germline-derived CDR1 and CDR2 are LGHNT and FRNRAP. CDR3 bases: TGTGCTAGTGGTTTGCCCCTGGGGGCAGGGAATGAAAAACTGTTTTTT. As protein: CASGLPLGAGNEKLFF.

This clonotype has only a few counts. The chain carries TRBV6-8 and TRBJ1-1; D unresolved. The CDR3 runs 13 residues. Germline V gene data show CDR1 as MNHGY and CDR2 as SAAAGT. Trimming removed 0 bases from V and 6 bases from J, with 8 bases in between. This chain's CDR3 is CASSYSGLAEAFF. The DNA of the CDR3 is TGTGCCAGCAGTTACTCAGGTTTGGCTGAAGCTTTCTTT.